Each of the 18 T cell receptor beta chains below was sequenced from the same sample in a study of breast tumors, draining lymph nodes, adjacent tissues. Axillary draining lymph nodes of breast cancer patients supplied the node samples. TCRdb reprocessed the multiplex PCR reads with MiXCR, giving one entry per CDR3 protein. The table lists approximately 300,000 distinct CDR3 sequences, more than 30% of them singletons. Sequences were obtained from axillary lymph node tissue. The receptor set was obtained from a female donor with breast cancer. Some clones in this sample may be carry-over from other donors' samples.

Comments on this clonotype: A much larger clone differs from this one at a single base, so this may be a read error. CDR3 in amino acids: CSAARTAYGSTF. The CDR3 region has the DNA TGCAGTGCCGCTCGGACAGCTTATGGCTCCACCTTC. V is TRBV20-1 and J is TRBJ1-2; tentative D call: TRBD1 (6 bases). Germline CDR1 reads DFQATT; CDR2 reads SNEGSKA (reference sequence). The CDR3 loop spans 12 amino acids.

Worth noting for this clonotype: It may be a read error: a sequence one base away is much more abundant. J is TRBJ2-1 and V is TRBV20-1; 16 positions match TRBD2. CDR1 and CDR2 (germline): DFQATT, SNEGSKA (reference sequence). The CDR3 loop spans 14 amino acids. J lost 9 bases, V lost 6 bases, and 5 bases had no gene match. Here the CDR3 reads CSARGLAGGTEQFF. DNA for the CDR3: TGCAGTGCCCGGGGACTAGCGGGAGGGACTGAGCAGTTCTTC.

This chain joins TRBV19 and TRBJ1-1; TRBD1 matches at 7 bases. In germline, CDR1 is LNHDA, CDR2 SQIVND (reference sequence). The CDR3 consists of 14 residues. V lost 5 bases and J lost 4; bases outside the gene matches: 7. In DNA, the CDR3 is TGTGCCAGTAGTCGAGGACAGGTACTCACTGAAGCTTTCTTT. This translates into CASSRGQVLTEAFF.

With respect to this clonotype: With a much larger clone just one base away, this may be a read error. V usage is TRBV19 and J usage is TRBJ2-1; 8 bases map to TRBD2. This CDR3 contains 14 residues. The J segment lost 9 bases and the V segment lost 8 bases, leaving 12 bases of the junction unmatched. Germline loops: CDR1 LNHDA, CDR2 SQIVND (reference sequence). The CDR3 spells CASRYAGGAGEQFF. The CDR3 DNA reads TGTGCCAGTCGTTATGCGGGAGGAGCGGGTGAGCAGTTCTTC. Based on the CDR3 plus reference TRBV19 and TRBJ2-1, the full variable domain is DGGITQSPKYLFRKEGQNVTLSCEQNLNHDAMYWYRQDPGQGLRLIYYSQIVNDFQKGDIAEGYSVSREKKESFPLTVTSAQKNPTAFYLCASRYAGGAGEQFFGPGTRLTVL.

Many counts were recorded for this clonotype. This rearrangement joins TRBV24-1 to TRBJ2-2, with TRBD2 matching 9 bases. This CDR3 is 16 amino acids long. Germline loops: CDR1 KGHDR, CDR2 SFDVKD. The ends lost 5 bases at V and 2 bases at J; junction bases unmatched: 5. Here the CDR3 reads CATSASLAGNTGELFF. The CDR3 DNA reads TGTGCCACCAGTGCAAGCCTAGCGGGAAACACCGGGGAGCTGTTTTTT.

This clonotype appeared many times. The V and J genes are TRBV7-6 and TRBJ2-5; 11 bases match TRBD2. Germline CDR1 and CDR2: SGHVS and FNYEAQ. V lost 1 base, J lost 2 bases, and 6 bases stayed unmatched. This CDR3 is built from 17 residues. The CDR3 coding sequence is TGTGCCAGCAGCTTAGGACTAGCGGGATCCCTACAAGAGACCCAGTACTTC. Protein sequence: CASSLGLAGSLQETQYF.

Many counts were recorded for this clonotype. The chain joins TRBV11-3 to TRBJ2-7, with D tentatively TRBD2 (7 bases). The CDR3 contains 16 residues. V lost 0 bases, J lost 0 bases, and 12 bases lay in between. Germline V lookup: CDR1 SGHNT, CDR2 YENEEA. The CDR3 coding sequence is TGTGCCAGCAGCTTAGAAAGGGGAGGGGGCTCCTACGAGCAGTACTTC. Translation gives CASSLERGGGSYEQYF.

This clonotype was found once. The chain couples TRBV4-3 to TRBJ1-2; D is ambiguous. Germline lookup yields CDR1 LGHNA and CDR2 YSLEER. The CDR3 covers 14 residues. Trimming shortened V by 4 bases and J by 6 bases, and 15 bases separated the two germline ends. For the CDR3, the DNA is TGCGCCAGCAGCCGTCCGGGAGAGGCTAATGGCTACACCTTC. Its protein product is CASSRPGEANGYTF.

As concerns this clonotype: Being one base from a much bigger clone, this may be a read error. In nucleotides, the CDR3 is TGTGCCAGCAGCTTAGGACTAGATATTGTCGGTGAGCGGTTCTTC. It encodes CASSLGLDIVGERFF. J is TRBJ2-1 and V is TRBV7-9; perhaps TRBD2 as D (6 bases). This CDR3 region has 15 residues. CDR1 and CDR2 from the germline V gene are SEHNR and FQNEAQ (reference sequence).

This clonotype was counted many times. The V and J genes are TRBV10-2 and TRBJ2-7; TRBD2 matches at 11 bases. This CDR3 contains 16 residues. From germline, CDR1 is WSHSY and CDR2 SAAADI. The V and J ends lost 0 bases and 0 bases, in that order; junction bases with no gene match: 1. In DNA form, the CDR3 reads TGCGCCAGCAGTGAGTCGGGACTAGCGGCCTCCTACGAGCAGTACTTC. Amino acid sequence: CASSESGLAASYEQYF.

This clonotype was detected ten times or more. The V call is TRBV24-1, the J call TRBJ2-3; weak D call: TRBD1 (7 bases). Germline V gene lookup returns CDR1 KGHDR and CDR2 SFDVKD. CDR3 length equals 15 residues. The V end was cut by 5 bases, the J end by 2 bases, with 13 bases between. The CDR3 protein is CATSGGTAFTDTQYF. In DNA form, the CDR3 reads TGTGCCACCAGTGGCGGGACAGCATTCACAGATACGCAGTATTTT.

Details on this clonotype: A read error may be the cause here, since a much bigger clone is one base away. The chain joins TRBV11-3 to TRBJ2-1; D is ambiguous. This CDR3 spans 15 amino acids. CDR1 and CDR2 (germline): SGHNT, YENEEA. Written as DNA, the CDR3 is TGTGCCAGCAGCTTAGGAGAAAGTAACTACAATGAGCAGCTCTTC. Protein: CASSLGESNYNEQLF.

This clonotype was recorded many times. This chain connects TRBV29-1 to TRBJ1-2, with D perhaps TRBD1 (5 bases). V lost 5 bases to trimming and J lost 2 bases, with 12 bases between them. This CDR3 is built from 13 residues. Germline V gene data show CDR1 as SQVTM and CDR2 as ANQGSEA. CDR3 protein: CSVSGGGNYGYTF. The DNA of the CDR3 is TGCAGCGTTTCCGGGGGTGGGAACTATGGCTACACCTTC.

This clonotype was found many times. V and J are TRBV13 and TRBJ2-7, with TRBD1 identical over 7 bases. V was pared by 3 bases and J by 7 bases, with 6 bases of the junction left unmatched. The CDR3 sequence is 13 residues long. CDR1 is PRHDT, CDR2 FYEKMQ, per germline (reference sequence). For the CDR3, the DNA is TGTGCCAGCAGCTTTGGCAGGGGGTTTGAGCAGTACTTC. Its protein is CASSFGRGFEQYF.

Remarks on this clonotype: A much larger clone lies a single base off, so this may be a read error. The CDR3 DNA sequence: TGTGCCAGCACCCCGCGCAGACAGGGGAACAGTGAGCAGTTCTTC. Protein: CASTPRRQGNSEQFF. The chain recombines TRBV5-4 with TRBJ2-1; TRBD1 aligns across 8 bases. The CDR3 spans 15 residues. V shed 6 bases, J shed 9 bases, and the junction held 14 bases outside the gene matches. Germline V gene data show CDR1 as SGHNT and CDR2 as YYREEE (reference sequence).

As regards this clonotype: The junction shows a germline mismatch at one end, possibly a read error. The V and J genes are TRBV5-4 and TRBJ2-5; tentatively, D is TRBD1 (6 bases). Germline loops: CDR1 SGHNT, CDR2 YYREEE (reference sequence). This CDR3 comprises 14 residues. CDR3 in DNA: TGTGCCAGCAGCCCCGGACAGTCCCAAGAGACCCAGTGCTTC. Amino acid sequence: CASSPGQSQETQCF. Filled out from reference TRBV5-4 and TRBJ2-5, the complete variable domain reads ETGVTQSPTHLIKTRGQQVTLRCSSQSGHNTVSWYQQALGQGPQFIFQYYREEENGRGNFPPRFSGLQFPNYSSELNVNALELDDSALYLCASSPGQSQETQCFGPGTRLLVL.

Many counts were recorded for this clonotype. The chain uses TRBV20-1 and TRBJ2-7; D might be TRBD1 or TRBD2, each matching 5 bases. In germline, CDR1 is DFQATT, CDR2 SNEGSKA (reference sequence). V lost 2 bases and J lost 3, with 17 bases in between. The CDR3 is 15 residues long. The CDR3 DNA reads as TGCAGTGCTAGAAAACCCGGGACCGACAACTACGAGCAGTACTTC. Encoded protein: CSARKPGTDNYEQYF.

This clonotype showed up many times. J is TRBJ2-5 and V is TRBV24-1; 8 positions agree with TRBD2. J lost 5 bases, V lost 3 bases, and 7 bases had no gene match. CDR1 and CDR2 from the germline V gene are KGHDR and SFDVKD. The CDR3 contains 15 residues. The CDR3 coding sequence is TGTGCCACCAGTGATAACGGGAGGGCCCGTGAGACCCAGTACTTC. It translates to CATSDNGRARETQYF.